A single sample is the source of the 32 T cell receptor beta chains below, sequenced in a study of blood T cells in healthy people across ages. Alongside a J-beta primer mix, a sample-barcoded 5' primer served in a second PCR lasting about 7 to 11 cycles. A single record per CDR3 protein comes from TCRdb applying MiXCR to the 5' RACE reads. The data contain 590,000 or so distinct CDR3 sequences, roughly 31% of them singletons. The sample was blood. These receptors originate from a woman older than 75 in good health.

This clonotype was counted ten times or more. The rearrangement joins TRBV6-1 to TRBJ2-1; possible D gene TRBD1, 6 bases. V lost 1 base to trimming and J lost 5 bases, with 9 bases between them. CDR3 length equals 14 residues. CDR1 is MNHNS and CDR2 is SASEGT in the germline V gene. The CDR3 DNA sequence: TGTGCCAGCAGTGAAGGGTGGACAGACAATGAGCAGTTCTTC. Protein: CASSEGWTDNEQFF.

This clonotype was recorded at least ten times. The J gene is TRBJ2-5, the V gene TRBV18, with D maybe TRBD2 (5 bases). The germline gives CDR1 KGHSH, CDR2 LQKENI. This CDR3 region has 15 residues. Between the trimmed V and J ends, which lost 1 base and 5 bases, there was a span of 14 bases. The CDR3 DNA reads TGTGCCAGCTCACCACGGCGGACTTCCAGTGAGACCCAGTACTTC. Its protein is CASSPRRTSSETQYF.

This clonotype was found many times. The CDR3 DNA sequence: TGTGCCAGCAGCCAAGATCTTAATATAATCAATGAGCAGTTCTTC. This gives the protein CASSQDLNIINEQFF. The V and J genes are TRBV4-2 and TRBJ2-1; D is undetermined. V lost 0 bases and J lost 6, with 12 bases in between. The CDR3 runs to 15 residues. CDR1 is LGHNA and CDR2 is YNFKEQ in the germline V gene.

The table lists this clonotype with a few counts. This may be a read error: a much more frequent sequence differs by one nucleotide. The chain is built from TRBV6-2 or TRBV6-3 and TRBJ2-5; 7 positions match TRBD1. J lost 11 bases, V lost 7 bases, and 7 bases had no gene match. The CDR3 is 11 amino acids. Germline V gene data show CDR1 as MNHEY and CDR2 as SVGEGT. The CDR3 region is CASTRGLEQYF. The DNA of the CDR3 is TGTGCCAGCACGAGGGGGCTTGAGCAGTACTTC.

This chain links TRBV27 with TRBJ1-5; TRBD1 matches 8 bases. Looked up from germline, CDR1 is MNHEY and CDR2 is SMNVEV (reference sequence). The CDR3 sequence is 17 residues long. The J segment lost 0 bases and the V segment lost 5 bases, leaving 9 bases of the junction unmatched. The CDR3 nucleotides read TGTGCCAGCAGTACAAGGACAGGGCTGTGTAGCAATCAGCCCCAGCATTTT. Translating it yields CASSTRTGLCSNQPQHF.

The chain uses TRBV6-6 and TRBJ2-1; D is uncertain. The better agreement between TRBJ2-7 and the DNA end casts doubt on the J call. Germline CDR1 and CDR2: MNHNY and SVGAGI (reference sequence). The length of the CDR3 is 14 residues. CDR3 DNA sequence: TGTGCCAGCAGTTACTCACCCGGGTACAATGAGCAGTACTTC. Translating it yields CASSYSPGYNEQYF.

In this sample, this clonotype turned up once. The chain employs TRBV7-2 and TRBJ2-3; the D gene is possibly TRBD2 (5 bases). This CDR3 region has 15 residues. Germline-derived CDR1 and CDR2 are SGHTA and FQGNSA. Trimming took 0 bases from V and 12 from J, leaving 19 bases between them. In DNA, the CDR3 is TGTGCCAGCAGCTTAGCGCTAACGGCTAGCCAACGTCAGTATTTT. This codes for CASSLALTASQRQYF.

V gene TRBV5-1 combines with J gene TRBJ2-7; D assignment may be TRBD1 or TRBD2 (5 bases each). CDR3 size: 15 residues. The germline V gene encodes CDR1 SGHRS and CDR2 YFSETQ. V lost 3 bases and J lost 7, with 20 bases in between. The CDR3 spells CASSWDGQLYNEQYF. The CDR3 DNA sequence: TGCGCCAGCAGCTGGGACGGGCAATTGTACAATGAGCAGTACTTC.

This clonotype was picked up a small number of times. This may come from a read error, since a much larger clone is one base off. The chain links TRBV5-1 to TRBJ2-1, with 7 bases that match TRBD2. Gene TRBJ2-7 matches the end of the DNA better, so the J call may be wrong. From germline, CDR1 is SGHRS and CDR2 YFSETQ. CDR3 length: 16 amino acids. The CDR3 nucleotides read TGCGCCAGCAGCTTGGCCGGGGCGGGGGACTACAATGAGCAGTACTTC. It codes for CASSLAGAGDYNEQYF.

Comments on this clonotype: A read error may be the cause here, since a much bigger clone is one base away. The CDR3: CASSSGDKPCEQYF. CDR3 nucleotide sequence: TGCGCCAGCAGTTCTGGAGACAAACCCTGCGAGCAGTACTTC. The chain employs TRBV5-1 and TRBJ2-4; D unresolved. The closer fit of TRBJ2-7 to the DNA end suggests the J call may be wrong. This CDR3 has 14 amino acids. Germline CDR1 and CDR2: SGHRS and YFSETQ.

This clonotype was recorded many times. The chain combines TRBV5-1 with TRBJ2-7; D is uncertain. Trimming took off 0 bases at V and 0 bases at J, with 7 bases between the two ends. The CDR3 is 14 residues long. CDR1 is SGHRS and CDR2 is YFSETQ in the germline V gene. CDR3 loop: CASSLAPPSYEQYF. As DNA, the CDR3 is TGCGCCAGCAGCTTGGCCCCTCCCTCCTACGAGCAGTACTTC.

This clonotype was counted only a few times. V gene TRBV7-2 combines with J gene TRBJ1-1, with D uncertain. Trimming shortened V by 2 bases and J by 0 bases, and 7 bases separated the two germline ends. The CDR3 length is 14 residues. Germline V gene sequence: CDR1 SGHTA, CDR2 FQGNSA. The chain's CDR3 is CASSLRALNTEAFF. As DNA, the CDR3 is TGTGCCAGCAGCTTAAGAGCCTTGAACACTGAAGCTTTCTTT.

As for this clonotype: A much more abundant neighbour one base away suggests this may be a read error. V usage is TRBV7-2 and J usage is TRBJ2-5; TRBD2 agrees at 8 bases. This CDR3 comprises 14 residues. The germline gives CDR1 SGHTA, CDR2 FQGNSA. The V and J ends lost 1 base and 11 bases, in that order; junction bases with no gene match: 9. The CDR3 loop is CASSLGGGYNGQYF. In DNA, the CDR3 is TGTGCCAGCAGCTTAGGCGGGGGGTACAATGGGCAGTACTTC.

The V gene is TRBV10-3, the J gene TRBJ2-4; the D is unclear. The J call may not be correct, given that the DNA end is closer to TRBJ2-7. The germline V gene has CDR1 ENHRY and CDR2 SYGVKD. This CDR3 is 14 amino acids long. For the CDR3, the DNA is TGTGCCATCAGGGAGCTAGACGGAAGCTACGAGCAGTACTTC. Translated, it gives CAIRELDGSYEQYF.

Note on this clonotype: One end of the junction fails to match germline, which may point to a read error. The chain links TRBV5-6 to TRBJ1-4, with D unresolved. This CDR3 region has 16 residues. From germline, CDR1 is SGHDT and CDR2 YYEEEE. CDR3 protein: CASSFRTYPTNEKLFF. The CDR3 DNA sequence: TGTGCCAGCAGCTTTCGCACGTACCCAACCAATGAAAAACTGTTTTTT.

This clonotype was observed many times. This chain links TRBV7-2 with TRBJ1-6, with D possibly matching TRBD1 (6 bases). The CDR3 has 15 amino acids. V was clipped by 5 bases and J by 9 bases, with 17 bases between them. Germline CDR1 is SGHTA and CDR2 is FQGNSA. CDR3 amino acids: CASSIMRTGFSPLHF. The CDR3 DNA is TGTGCCAGCAGCATAATGCGAACAGGGTTTTCACCCCTCCACTTT.

This clonotype has ten or more counts. This chain joins TRBV29-1 and TRBJ2-5, with TRBD2 as a possible D gene (7 bases). The germline CDR1 and CDR2 sequences are SQVTM and ANQGSEA. The V end was cut by 4 bases, the J end by 4 bases, with 13 bases between. This CDR3 has 13 amino acids. For the CDR3, the DNA is TGCAGCGTTGCTCGGGGGGCAAGAGAGACCCAGTACTTC. Amino acids: CSVARGARETQYF.

Worth noting for this clonotype: This may come from a read error, since a much larger clone is one base off. The chain carries TRBV29-1 and TRBJ1-1; D not certain. The CDR3 has 14 residues. Trimming cost V 4 bases and J 0 bases, with 12 bases left between them. Germline CDR1 SQVTM, CDR2 ANQGSEA. Here the CDR3 reads CSVVAAFVNTEAFF. CDR3 bases: TGCAGCGTTGTGGCAGCCTTCGTGAACACTGAAGCTTTCTTT.

This clonotype was observed a handful of times. The chain combines TRBV5-1 with TRBJ2-1; 13 positions agree with TRBD2. The germline V gene encodes CDR1 SGHRS and CDR2 YFSETQ. V lost 4 bases to trimming and J lost 9 bases; unmatched junction nucleotides: 7. The CDR3 extends over 15 amino acids. CDR3 sequence (DNA): TGCGCCAGCAGCCTGGGGACTAGCGGGGTGGGTGAGCAGTTCTTC. This encodes CASSLGTSGVGEQFF.

This clonotype has a handful of counts. V gene TRBV6-6 combines with J gene TRBJ2-4; the D gene is possibly TRBD1 (6 bases). Germline CDR1 and CDR2: MNHNY and SVGAGI (reference sequence). V lost 5 bases to trimming and J lost 7 bases, with 9 bases between them. This CDR3 has 12 amino acids. The CDR3 nucleotides read TGTGCCAGCAGTACAGGGTCGAACATTCAGTACTTC. Its protein is CASSTGSNIQYF.

The chain is built from TRBV5-4 and TRBJ2-7; D remains unclear. V was cut by 5 bases and J by 10 bases, with 16 bases left in between. From germline, CDR1 is SGHNT and CDR2 YYREEE (reference sequence). The CDR3 consists of 12 residues. The CDR3 DNA reads TGTGCCAGCAGACGAAGCGAGGAGCCCCAGTACTTC. This translates into CASRRSEEPQYF.

This clonotype appeared many times. V gene TRBV20-1 combines with J gene TRBJ2-5; no clear D. The CDR3 is 11 amino acids. The germline V gene encodes CDR1 DFQATT and CDR2 SNEGSKA (reference sequence). The germline V and J ends were trimmed by 1 base and 5 bases, with 5 bases remaining between them. The CDR3 protein is CSARGLETQYF. The CDR3 nucleotides are TGCAGTGCTAGAGGGCTGGAGACCCAGTACTTC.

This clonotype has a handful of counts. The chain couples TRBV5-1 to TRBJ1-1; no firm D call. CDR1 is SGHRS and CDR2 is YFSETQ in the germline V gene. The CDR3 runs to 14 residues. Trimming pared 0 bases from V and 1 base from J, leaving 7 bases between. CDR3 DNA: TGCGCCAGCAGCTTGGAAGCGCAGAACACTGAAGCTTTCTTT. Translation gives CASSLEAQNTEAFF. The full variable domain, with the rest looked up from reference TRBV5-1 and TRBJ1-1, is KAGVTQTPRYLIKTRGQQVTLSCSPISGHRSVSWYQQTPGQGLQFLFEYFSETQRNKGNFPGRFSGRQFSNSRSEMNVSTLELGDSALYLCASSLEAQNTEAFFGQGTRLTVV.

This clonotype was picked up a small number of times. Since a much larger clone is just one base distant, this may be a read error. V is TRBV24-1 and J is TRBJ2-3; D gene ambiguous. CDR3 size: 14 residues. The V end lost 2 bases, the J end lost 2 bases, and 7 bases lay between the germline ends. The germline V gene has CDR1 KGHDR and CDR2 SFDVKD. The CDR3 coding sequence is TGTGCCACCAGTGATTCCCTTGACACAGATACGCAGTATTTT. The encoded protein is CATSDSLDTDTQYF.

The chain joins TRBV10-3 to TRBJ1-5, with 7 bases lining up with TRBD1. This CDR3 comprises 13 residues. The ends lost 10 bases at V and 1 base at J; junction bases unmatched: 4. Germline V gene lookup returns CDR1 ENHRY and CDR2 SYGVKD. The CDR3 coding sequence is TGTGCCACGACACAGGGGAGCAATCAGCCCCAGCATTTT. Protein product: CATTQGSNQPQHF.

This clonotype was seen at least ten times. This chain connects TRBV7-2 to TRBJ2-1; D is unresolved. Germline V CDR1 and CDR2: SGHTA, FQGNSA. Trimming removed 7 bases from V and 0 bases from J, with 10 bases in between. The CDR3 length is 14 residues. The CDR3 DNA sequence: TGTGCCAGCACCCACCCACCCTCCTACAATGAGCAGTTCTTC. Its protein is CASTHPPSYNEQFF.

This clonotype occurred a few times. Since a much larger clone is just one base distant, this may be a read error. This CDR3 is CSANKRGGQNEQYF. In DNA form, the CDR3 reads TGCAGTGCTAATAAGCGGGGGGGCCAAAATGAGCAGTACTTC. This chain links TRBV20-1 with TRBJ2-5; 10 nucleotides align to TRBD2. This CDR3 region has 14 residues. Germline CDR1 is DFQATT and CDR2 is SNEGSKA (reference sequence). Losses at the gene ends were 4 bases for V and 11 bases for J; bases not matched to a gene: 13.

The gene calls are TRBV21-1 and TRBJ1-2; the table names TRBD1, a call not compared with the DNA. TRBV21-1 constitutes a pseudogene. The CDR3 contains 14 residues. The DNA of the CDR3 is TGTGCCAGCGAACCCCGGGGAACTAACTATGGCTACACCTTC. It yields the protein CASEPRGTNYGYTF.

Only one count was recorded for this clonotype. The CDR3 here is CASSMVTGRYNEQYF. DNA of the CDR3: TGTGCCAGTAGTATGGTGACAGGGAGATACAATGAGCAGTACTTC. The chain has TRBV19 and TRBJ2-5, with TRBD1 matching over 7 bases. Trimming cost V 3 bases and J 11 bases; bases outside gene matches: 15. In germline, CDR1 is LNHDA, CDR2 SQIVND (reference sequence). The CDR3 length is 15 residues.

This clonotype was found many times. The rearrangement joins TRBV28 to TRBJ2-7; 9 nucleotides match TRBD1. V was pared by 5 bases and J by 5 bases, with 10 bases of the junction left unmatched. CDR1 and CDR2 from the germline V gene are MDHEN and SYDVKM. This CDR3 region has 15 residues. The CDR3 nucleotides are TGTGCCAGCAGTGCCCCGGGACAGGGACGAGACGAGCAGTACTTC. Its protein is CASSAPGQGRDEQYF.

V is TRBV12-3 or TRBV12-4 and J is TRBJ1-2; no reliable D call. The CDR3 has 14 residues. V lost 7 bases and J 2 bases, leaving 14 bases between the germline ends. CDR3 nucleotides: TGTGCCAGCACCAGGTCATACAGAAACTATGGCTACACCTTC. Translated: CASTRSYRNYGYTF.

Concerning this clonotype itself: A read error is possible here, since a much larger clone lies one base away. V is TRBV7-2 and J is TRBJ2-5; 12 bases align to TRBD2. V was pared by 3 bases and J by 13 bases, with 9 bases of the junction left unmatched. Germline V CDR1 and CDR2: SGHTA, FQGNSA. The CDR3 spans 14 residues. The CDR3 region has the DNA TGTGCCAGCAGCTTTTCTAGCGGGGGGGCCTATGGGTACTTC. Translating gives CASSFSSGGAYGYF.